Each of the 14 T cell receptor beta chains below was sequenced from the same sample in a study of PD-1 blockade in mismatch repair-deficient tumors. Produced via immunoSEQ multiplex PCR; TCRdb's table is partial and in-frame only. Among around 30,000 clones listed, around 80% were seen once. The sequenced sample was PBMCs, obtained approximately 6 weeks after starting pembrolizumab. The receptors were gathered from an adult with mismatch repair-deficient cancer.

The gene calls are TRBV19 and TRBJ1-2, with TRBD1 identical over 8 bases. After removal of 10 bases from V and 4 bases from J, the junction contained 14 bases not matched to a gene. The CDR3 spans 15 residues. Per germline, CDR1 LNHDA and CDR2 SQIVND (reference sequence). The CDR3 DNA follows: TGTGCCATTCGCCCCGGGACAGGTGACGCCTATGGCTACACCTTC. It is translated as CAIRPGTGDAYGYTF.

The chain couples TRBV29-1 to TRBJ2-7, with 7 nucleotides matching TRBD1. The CDR3 has 13 residues. The V segment lost 6 bases and the J segment 5 bases; nucleotides outside the gene matches: 10. In germline, CDR1 is SQVTM, CDR2 ANQGSEA. The CDR3 spells CSVLEDRLHEQYF. Written as DNA, the CDR3 is TGCAGCGTCCTAGAGGACAGGCTCCACGAGCAGTACTTC.

The chain is built from TRBV5-1 and TRBJ1-4; 8 nucleotides agree with TRBD1. In germline, CDR1 is SGHRS, CDR2 YFSETQ. Germline trimming cut 4 bases from V and 7 bases from J; bases unmatched to any gene: 6. This CDR3 region has 14 residues. CDR3 amino acids: CASSHRGMGEKLFF. The CDR3 DNA follows: TGCGCCAGCAGCCACAGGGGGATGGGTGAAAAACTGTTTTTT. The whole variable domain, filled in from reference TRBV5-1 and TRBJ1-4, reads KAGVTQTPRYLIKTRGQQVTLSCSPISGHRSVSWYQQTPGQGLQFLFEYFSETQRNKGNFPGRFSGRQFSNSRSEMNVSTLELGDSALYLCASSHRGMGEKLFFGSGTQLSVL.

V is TRBV10-3 and J is TRBJ1-2, with TRBD1 matching 11 bases. The germline CDR1 and CDR2 sequences are ENHRY and SYGVKD. The V and J ends lost 3 bases and 8 bases, in that order; junction bases with no gene match: 11. CDR3 length: 16 residues. CDR3 protein: CAISDHRQDRGRGYTF. The CDR3 DNA follows: TGTGCCATCAGTGATCACCGGCAGGACAGGGGGCGGGGCTACACCTTC.

The rearrangement joins TRBV11-2 to TRBJ2-5, with 8 bases that match TRBD1. This CDR3 spans 15 amino acids. Trimming took 3 bases from V and 4 from J; bases not matched to a gene: 7. Per germline, CDR1 SGHAT and CDR2 FQNNGV. Here the CDR3 reads CASSLTGEIRETQYF. The CDR3, as DNA: TGTGCCAGCAGCTTGACAGGGGAAATTCGAGAGACCCAGTACTTC.

The chain recombines TRBV6-1 with TRBJ2-3; D call uncertain. The germline gives CDR1 MNHNS, CDR2 SASEGT. V gave up 0 bases and J gave up 0 bases, with 16 bases separating them. The CDR3 sequence is 18 residues long. Written as DNA, the CDR3 is TGTGCCAGCAGTGAAGCGATGGGCCTGGGCTATAGCACAGATACGCAGTATTTT. Its translation is CASSEAMGLGYSTDTQYF.

The rearrangement joins TRBV5-4 to TRBJ2-7; 7 bases align to TRBD1. V was pared by 0 bases and J by 2 bases, with 8 bases of the junction left unmatched. Germline values: CDR1 SGHNT, CDR2 YYREEE (reference sequence). The CDR3 covers 16 residues. CDR3 sequence (DNA): TGTGCCAGCAGCTTGGGAAGCCGCCAGGGGGCCTACGAGCAGTACTTC. Its translation is CASSLGSRQGAYEQYF. Full variable domain (outside the CDR3, taken from reference TRBV5-4 and TRBJ2-7): ETGVTQSPTHLIKTRGQQVTLRCSSQSGHNTVSWYQQALGQGPQFIFQYYREEENGRGNFPPRFSGLQFPNYSSELNVNALELDDSALYLCASSLGSRQGAYEQYFGPGTRLTVT.

The CDR3 reads CAWSSSPRYEQYF. The CDR3 DNA is TGTGCCTGGAGTTCCTCCCCCCGCTACGAGCAGTACTTC. The V gene is TRBV30, the J gene TRBJ2-7; D call uncertain. The ends were cut back, 2 bases at V and 3 bases at J, with 11 bases in the middle. The CDR3 totals 13 residues. Germline CDR1 reads GTSNPN; CDR2 reads SVGIG (reference sequence).

CDR3 bases: TGCGCCAGCAGCTTGGGAGGAGATAGCTCCTATAATTCACCCCTCCACTTT. Its protein product is CASSLGGDSSYNSPLHF. V and J are TRBV5-1 and TRBJ1-6; no firm D call. Germline V lookup: CDR1 SGHRS, CDR2 YFSETQ. Trimming pared 0 bases from V and 0 bases from J, leaving 10 bases between. The CDR3 runs 17 residues. The variable domain in full, with the rest retrieved from reference TRBV5-1 and TRBJ1-6, is KAGVTQTPRYLIKTRGQQVTLSCSPISGHRSVSWYQQTPGQGLQFLFEYFSETQRNKGNFPGRFSGRQFSNSRSEMNVSTLELGDSALYLCASSLGGDSSYNSPLHFGNGTRLTVT.

The V call is TRBV5-1, the J call TRBJ1-6, with 10 bases lining up with TRBD1. V trimming: 4 bases; J trimming: 9 bases; junction bases outside the gene matches: 16. This CDR3 contains 18 residues. Germline CDR1 SGHRS, CDR2 YFSETQ. CDR3 loop: CASSQDRGRGGKRSPLHF. The CDR3 DNA sequence: TGCGCCAGCAGCCAAGACAGGGGGCGCGGAGGTAAGCGTTCACCCCTCCACTTT.

The chain employs TRBV30 and TRBJ2-1; 7 bases align to TRBD2. The CDR3 runs to 15 residues. The V gene's germline CDR1 is GTSNPN and CDR2 SVGIG (reference sequence). V dropped 0 bases and J dropped 7; count of bases not matched to a gene: 9. CDR3 sequence: CAWSVGLAGGNEQFF. In DNA, the CDR3 is TGTGCCTGGAGTGTAGGGCTAGCCGGGGGGAATGAGCAGTTCTTC.

The chain carries TRBV19 and TRBJ1-4, with a weak D call TRBD1 (5 bases). The V end lost 5 bases, the J end lost 2 bases, and 15 bases lay between the germline ends. The CDR3 loop spans 16 amino acids. In germline, CDR1 is LNHDA, CDR2 SQIVND (reference sequence). The CDR3 spells CASSHRLPSTNEKLFF. The CDR3 nucleotides are TGTGCCAGTAGTCACAGGTTGCCTTCTACTAATGAAAAACTGTTTTTT.

The J gene is TRBJ2-5, the V gene TRBV18, with 7 bases that match TRBD1. The CDR3 consists of 13 residues. The trim removed 3 bases at V and 3 bases at J, leaving 1 base unmatched. Germline V CDR1 and CDR2: KGHSH, LQKENI. The CDR3 DNA is TGTGCCAGCTCACCGGGACAGAAAGAGACCCAGTACTTC. Protein product: CASSPGQKETQYF.

This clone has just one count. This chain links TRBV5-4 with TRBJ1-3; TRBD1 matches 8 bases. Trimming removed 4 bases from V and 14 bases from J; junction bases left unmatched: 17. This CDR3 contains 15 residues. Germline loops: CDR1 SGHNT, CDR2 YYREEE (reference sequence). The CDR3 sequence is CASSPGSGRGLEVYF. Written as DNA, the CDR3 is TGTGCCAGCAGCCCTGGTTCAGGCAGGGGGCTGGAAGTATATTTT.